These 27 T cell receptor beta chains came from one sample sequenced in a study of blood T cell repertoires in COVID-19. Clones were sequenced by immunoSEQ multiplex PCR, and TCRdb holds only the in-frame ones, with some missing. The sample has more than 50,000 clones; about 80% are singletons. The material sequenced was peripheral blood. These TCRs come from a woman older than 75 with acute or convalescent COVID-19.

The gene calls are TRBV13 and TRBJ2-3; 9 positions match TRBD2. The ends lost 4 bases at V and 4 bases at J; junction bases unmatched: 9. The CDR3 is 16 amino acids. Germline V gene lookup returns CDR1 PRHDT and CDR2 FYEKMQ (reference sequence). The CDR3 protein is CASSSGAGGGSDTQYF. The CDR3 DNA follows: TGTGCCAGCAGCTCCGGTGCGGGAGGGGGGTCAGATACGCAGTATTTT.

This CDR3 is CASSQDRVRAEAFF. The DNA of the CDR3 is TGTGCCAGCAGCCAGGACAGGGTGAGGGCTGAAGCTTTCTTT. The rearrangement uses TRBV6-5 and TRBJ1-1; 8 nucleotides line up with TRBD1. Trimming took 6 bases from V and 6 from J; bases not matched to a gene: 9. The CDR3 consists of 14 residues. Germline CDR1 reads MNHEY; CDR2 reads SVGAGI.

The V and J genes are TRBV5-1 and TRBJ2-1; D unclear. The CDR3 totals 12 residues. The germline CDR1 and CDR2 sequences are SGHRS and YFSETQ. The V end was cut by 4 bases, the J end by 7 bases, with 9 bases between. This CDR3 reads CASSRDWNEQFF. CDR3 in DNA: TGCGCCAGCAGCCGCGATTGGAATGAGCAGTTCTTC.

Written as DNA, the CDR3 is TGTGCCAGCAGCAAAAGCGGCACTGGAGCGGATTCACCCCTCCACTTT. Its translation is CASSKSGTGADSPLHF. This sequence joins TRBV21-1 and TRBJ1-6. TRBV21-1 is tagged as a pseudogene. The CDR3 spans 16 residues.

This chain joins TRBV18 and TRBJ2-2; 8 positions agree with TRBD2. V shed 4 bases, J shed 1 base, and the junction held 2 bases outside the gene matches. Germline V gives CDR1 KGHSH, CDR2 LQKENI. The CDR3 runs to 15 residues. The CDR3 loop is CASSLREENTGELFF. CDR3 DNA sequence: TGTGCCAGCTCACTGCGGGAGGAGAACACCGGGGAGCTGTTTTTT.

The J gene is TRBJ2-3, the V gene TRBV2; TRBD2 might be the D (6 bases). V shed 8 bases and J shed 5 bases, with 20 bases lying between them. The V gene's germline CDR1 is SNHLY and CDR2 FYNNEI. The CDR3 loop spans 15 amino acids. This CDR3 is CASGGMTGVLDTQYF. The CDR3 DNA follows: TGTGCCAGCGGGGGTATGACGGGAGTATTAGATACGCAGTATTTT.

The chain uses TRBV7-8 and TRBJ1-1; D possibly corresponds to TRBD1 (5 bases). Germline CDR1 SGHVS, CDR2 FQNEAQ. The CDR3 totals 13 residues. Trimming removed 5 bases at V and 2 bases at J, with 9 bases between. This CDR3 is CASSPQGNTEAFF. In nucleotides, the CDR3 is TGTGCCAGCAGCCCGCAGGGAAACACTGAAGCTTTCTTT. The variable domain in full, with the rest retrieved from reference TRBV7-8 and TRBJ1-1, is GAGVSQSPRYKVAKRGQDVALRCDPISGHVSLFWYQQALGQGPEFLTYFQNEAQLDKSGLPSDRFFAERPEGSVSTLKIQRTQQEDSAVYLCASSPQGNTEAFFGQGTRLTVV.

V gene TRBV2 combines with J gene TRBJ2-3; 7 positions match TRBD2. The CDR3 contains 12 residues. CDR1 and CDR2 from the germline V gene are SNHLY and FYNNEI. CDR3 nucleotide sequence: TGTGCAGGGAGGGTAGCAACAGATACGCAGTATTTT. Protein: CAGRVATDTQYF.

This clone was observed a few times. The gene calls are TRBV7-9 and TRBJ1-6; TRBD1 matches 7 bases. Losses at the gene ends were 4 bases for V and 7 bases for J; bases not matched to a gene: 7. CDR1 and CDR2 (germline): SEHNR, FQNEAQ (reference sequence). CDR3 length: 15 amino acids. CDR3 coding DNA: TGTGCCAGCAGCTCAGGGGGTACCGTAAATTCACCCCTCCACTTT. Its translation is CASSSGGTVNSPLHF.

The rearrangement joins TRBV13 to TRBJ1-2; maybe TRBD1 (6 bases). Germline CDR1 is PRHDT and CDR2 is FYEKMQ (reference sequence). The CDR3 runs 14 residues. Trimming left V 5 bases short and J 6 bases short, with 16 bases between. The CDR3 reads CASSRDTPMDGYTF. DNA of the CDR3: TGTGCCAGCAGCCGGGACACCCCGATGGATGGCTACACCTTC.

The V and J genes are TRBV28 and TRBJ1-2, with unresolved D. The germline V and J ends were trimmed by 4 bases and 8 bases, with 11 bases remaining between them. CDR3 length equals 12 residues. Germline CDR1 MDHEN, CDR2 SYDVKM. This chain's CDR3 is CASSWEGFGYTF. The CDR3 nucleotides are TGTGCCAGCAGTTGGGAGGGATTCGGCTACACCTTC.

V is TRBV6-6 and J is TRBJ2-7, with TRBD2 matching 8 bases. Trimming removed 5 bases from V and 4 bases from J; junction bases left unmatched: 4. Germline CDR1 MNHNY, CDR2 SVGAGI (reference sequence). The CDR3 runs 13 residues. CDR3: CASSPRGGYEQYF. In nucleotides, the CDR3 is TGTGCCAGCAGTCCACGGGGGGGGTACGAGCAGTACTTC.

The chain recombines TRBV6-2 or TRBV6-3 with TRBJ1-1; no reliable D call. The V and J ends lost 5 bases and 1 base respectively, with 11 bases between them. CDR1 and CDR2 (germline): MNHEY, SVGEGT. The CDR3 runs 14 residues. The CDR3 is CASSQQNRNTEAFF. The CDR3 region has the DNA TGTGCCAGCAGTCAACAGAATCGGAACACTGAAGCTTTCTTT.

Concerning this clone: The sample holds other DNA sequences that translate to the same CDR3. The chain uses TRBV19 and TRBJ2-7; the match to TRBD1 covers 10 bases. There are 14 residues in the CDR3. Germline loops: CDR1 LNHDA, CDR2 SQIVND (reference sequence). Germline trimming cut 7 bases from V and 3 bases from J; bases unmatched to any gene: 6. The CDR3 reads CASTPTGGIYEQYF. The CDR3 DNA is TGTGCCAGTACCCCGACAGGGGGCATCTACGAGCAGTACTTC.

The genes are TRBV7-8 and TRBJ2-7; TRBD2 is a possible D gene (5 bases). The CDR3 is made up of 15 amino acids. Germline CDR1 reads SGHVS; CDR2 reads FQNEAQ. With 5 bases removed from V and 2 bases from J, the gap between germline ends came to 16 bases. The CDR3 sequence is CASSPRWAGPYEQYF. As DNA, the CDR3 is TGTGCCAGCAGCCCCCGTTGGGCGGGCCCCTACGAGCAGTACTTC.

This clone has a count of ten or more. The chain uses TRBV12-5 and TRBJ2-7; TRBD2 aligns across 10 bases. Looked up from germline, CDR1 is LGHNT and CDR2 is FRNRAP. CDR3 length: 16 amino acids. Losses at the gene ends were 2 bases for V and 1 base for J; bases not matched to a gene: 5. In nucleotides, the CDR3 is TGTGCTAGTGGTTTGCGTACTAGCGGGGAGTCCTACGAGCAGTACTTC. This gives the protein CASGLRTSGESYEQYF.

This clone was counted only a few times. This rearrangement joins TRBV5-1 to TRBJ1-1, with 8 positions matching TRBD1. The V gene end was trimmed by 3 bases and the J gene end by 1 base; junction bases not matched to a gene: 5. Germline V lookup: CDR1 SGHRS, CDR2 YFSETQ. This CDR3 has 15 residues. The CDR3 here is CASSSTGVANTEAFF. The CDR3 nucleotides read TGCGCCAGCAGCTCGACAGGGGTTGCGAACACTGAAGCTTTCTTT.

The J gene is TRBJ1-2, the V gene TRBV27; possible D gene TRBD1, 6 bases. The ends were cut back, 8 bases at V and 7 bases at J, with 23 bases in the middle. Per the germline V gene, CDR1 is MNHEY and CDR2 is SMNVEV (reference sequence). The CDR3 has 15 residues. The CDR3 loop is CASSSHLGRGGGYTF. The CDR3 bases are TGTGCCAGCTCAAGCCATCTGGGCAGGGGTGGTGGCTACACCTTC.

This sequence joins TRBV6-2 or TRBV6-3 and TRBJ1-2; 10 bases are shared with TRBD1. From germline, CDR1 is MNHEY and CDR2 SVGEGT. The CDR3 is made up of 14 amino acids. J lost 2 bases, V lost 6 bases, and 3 bases had no gene match. CDR3 coding DNA: TGTGCCAGCAGCCGACAGGGGGCAAACTATGGCTACACCTTC. Its protein product is CASSRQGANYGYTF.

This chain uses TRBV7-9 with TRBJ2-1, with no clear D. In germline, CDR1 is SEHNR, CDR2 FQNEAQ (reference sequence). The V end was cut by 4 bases, the J end by 7 bases, with 14 bases between. The CDR3 runs 14 residues. The CDR3 nucleotides read TGTGCCAGCAGCTACCGGGTCTCTGGGAATGAGCAGTTCTTC. This sequence encodes CASSYRVSGNEQFF. The entire variable domain, with the rest obtained from reference TRBV7-9 and TRBJ2-1, is as follows: DTGVSQNPRHKITKRGQNVTFRCDPISEHNRLYWYRQTLGQGPEFLTYFQNEAQLEKSRLLSDRFSAERPKGSFSTLEIQRTEQGDSAMYLCASSYRVSGNEQFFGPGTRLTVL.

The chain uses TRBV5-6 and TRBJ1-5; D remains unclear. V lost 1 base and J lost 0, with 14 bases in between. CDR3 size: 17 residues. CDR1 is SGHDT, CDR2 YYEEEE, per germline. This CDR3 is CASSLSPRGSSNQPQHF. The CDR3 DNA is TGTGCCAGCAGCTTGAGTCCCCGAGGGAGTAGCAATCAGCCCCAGCATTTT.

This chain links TRBV10-2 with TRBJ2-7; maybe TRBD2 (6 bases). In germline, CDR1 is WSHSY, CDR2 SAAADI. This CDR3 spans 13 amino acids. V gave up 6 bases and J gave up 6 bases, with 15 bases separating them. In nucleotides, the CDR3 is TGCGCCAGCAGAGGGACGGGACTTGCCGAGCAGTACTTC. It translates to CASRGTGLAEQYF.

The chain is built from TRBV7-2 and TRBJ2-2; TRBD2 is a possible D gene (6 bases). This CDR3 has 15 residues. CDR1 and CDR2 (germline): SGHTA, FQGNSA. V gave up 0 bases and J gave up 7 bases, with 12 bases separating them. The CDR3 nucleotides read TGTGCCAGCAGCTTAGCGACGGGACTTGGCGGGGAGCTGTTTTTT. This gives the protein CASSLATGLGGELFF.

The chain has TRBV28 and TRBJ1-6; D remains ambiguous. Between the trimmed V and J ends, which lost 3 bases and 8 bases, there was a span of 14 bases. The length of the CDR3 is 15 residues. Germline V gives CDR1 MDHEN, CDR2 SYDVKM. CDR3: CASSLVETRDSPLHF. The CDR3 nucleotides read TGTGCCAGCAGTTTGGTGGAGACGAGGGATTCACCCCTCCACTTT.

This clone was seen more than once but under ten times. The chain joins TRBV4-2 to TRBJ2-2; 10 bases match TRBD2. Germline V gene data show CDR1 as LGHNA and CDR2 as YNFKEQ. The CDR3 covers 18 residues. Unmatched junction bases numbered 11, after V lost 1 base and J lost 6 bases. The CDR3 region is CASSQGTSGGPQSGELFF. CDR3 in DNA: TGTGCCAGCAGCCAAGGGACTAGCGGAGGTCCTCAGTCCGGGGAGCTGTTTTTT.

The CDR3: CASRKTGGPDTQYF. CDR3 nucleotide sequence: TGTGCCAGCAGAAAAACAGGGGGACCAGATACGCAGTATTTT. The chain combines TRBV28 with TRBJ2-3, with TRBD1 matching over 8 bases. From germline, CDR1 is MDHEN and CDR2 SYDVKM. J lost 4 bases, V lost 6 bases, and 6 bases had no gene match. This CDR3 is 14 amino acids long.

The V gene is TRBV9, the J gene TRBJ2-7, with 8 nucleotides matching TRBD1. The CDR3 sequence is 15 residues long. J was trimmed by 3 bases and V by 0 bases; bases with no gene match: 5. Germline CDR1 and CDR2: SGDLS and YYNGEE. The CDR3 sequence: CASSVGDRPYYEQYF. CDR3 DNA sequence: TGTGCCAGCAGCGTAGGGGACAGGCCTTACTACGAGCAGTACTTC.